Listed here is a single TCR beta chain. The antigen is not known. cDNA prepared by RNA extraction and subsequent reverse transcription served as the template for sequencing. Assay: immunoSEQ multiplex PCR; the TCRdb copy retains only in-frame clones and omits some. The sample holds about 180,000 clones, about 48% seen once. Germline values: CDR1 SQVTM, CDR2 ANQGSEA. The CDR3 totals 17 residues. V was pared by 1 base and J by 5 bases, with 21 bases between. Regarding treatment: oral pan-JAK inhibitor, 5-10 mg twice daily. Peripheral blood and lesional scalp punch biopsies came from alopecia areata patients. The record originates from a study of CD8+ T cells in alopecia areata. Study-wide results and caveats: Under tofacitinib, numerous expanded lesional clonotypes remained detectable in scalp and blood. Scalp repertoires also include resident alphabeta T cells from normal skin.

The clonotype comes from a human donor with alopecia areata. The gene calls are TRBV29-1 and TRBJ2-1, with D tentatively TRBD2 (5 bases). The sample was CD8+ T cells sorted from blood, taken at week 24, from a patient treated with tofacitinib. CDR3 DNA: TGCAGCGTTGAAGGTCTGGGAGCTTCCGTCCCAAACAATGAGCAGTTCTTC. Encoded protein: CSVEGLGASVPNNEQFF.